These 26 T cell receptor beta chains originate from one sample sequenced in a study of early stage breast cancer tumors. Here immunoSEQ multiplex PCR was the method, and the copy in TCRdb shows in-frame clones only, minus some. This table holds about 69,000 clones, 80% found once. Material for sequencing was blood. The receptors come from a middle-aged person with breast cancer.

The J gene is TRBJ2-3, the V gene TRBV28, with 9 bases identical to TRBD1. Germline V gene lookup returns CDR1 MDHEN and CDR2 SYDVKM. The ends lost 2 bases at V and 6 bases at J; junction bases unmatched: 6. The length of the CDR3 is 15 residues. The CDR3 DNA is TGTGCCAGCAGTTTAGGACAGGGGAGAGTGGATACGCAGTATTTT. This gives the protein CASSLGQGRVDTQYF.

CDR3 residues: CAISELGDNYGYTF. The CDR3 DNA is TGTGCCATCAGTGAGTTAGGGGATAACTATGGCTACACCTTC. The V and J genes are TRBV10-3 and TRBJ1-2, with D maybe TRBD1 (5 bases). The V gene's germline CDR1 is ENHRY and CDR2 SYGVKD. The CDR3 is 14 residues long. V gave up 1 base and J gave up 1 base, with 7 bases separating them.

In this sample, this clone turned up once. This chain uses TRBV7-9 with TRBJ2-1; D gene uncertain. The CDR3 length is 14 residues. Trimming removed 0 bases at V and 7 bases at J, with 10 bases between. Germline V gives CDR1 SEHNR, CDR2 FQNEAQ (reference sequence). This CDR3 is CASSLAWNQNEQFF. In DNA, the CDR3 is TGTGCCAGCAGCTTAGCGTGGAACCAAAATGAGCAGTTCTTC. The whole variable domain, remainder taken from reference TRBV7-9 and TRBJ2-1, is DTGVSQNPRHKITKRGQNVTFRCDPISEHNRLYWYRQTLGQGPEFLTYFQNEAQLEKSRLLSDRFSAERPKGSFSTLEIQRTEQGDSAMYLCASSLAWNQNEQFFGPGTRLTVL.

This sequence joins TRBV27 and TRBJ2-3; D might be TRBD2 (6 bases). Trimming took off 6 bases at V and 0 bases at J, with 22 bases between the two ends. Germline CDR1 is MNHEY and CDR2 is SMNVEV (reference sequence). The CDR3 length is 18 residues. The CDR3 nucleotides are TGTGCCAGCAGGGGGGGAGCGGGCACTGGGGTTAGCACAGATACGCAGTATTTT. Translating gives CASRGGAGTGVSTDTQYF.

The chain uses TRBV2 and TRBJ2-1; a weak D match, TRBD2 (5 bases). The CDR3 runs 14 residues. Germline assignment: CDR1 SNHLY and CDR2 FYNNEI. V gave up 7 bases and J gave up 8 bases, with 18 bases separating them. CDR3 DNA sequence: TGTGCCAGCATTTCCGCCCCGTCCGGGGATGAGCAGTTCTTC. Translating it yields CASISAPSGDEQFF.

The chain recombines TRBV5-5 with TRBJ2-3; D call uncertain. V lost 2 bases, J lost 6 bases, and 7 bases lay in between. Germline assignment: CDR1 SGHKS and CDR2 YYEKEE (reference sequence). CDR3 length: 12 amino acids. The CDR3 coding sequence is TGTGCCAGCAGCTTAGAGTTGGATACGCAGTATTTT. Translation gives CASSLELDTQYF.

The chain joins TRBV5-1 to TRBJ2-7, with 8 nucleotides matching TRBD1. V lost 4 bases and J lost 4; bases outside the gene matches: 19. The germline CDR1 and CDR2 sequences are SGHRS and YFSETQ. There are 18 residues in the CDR3. CDR3 amino acids: CASSLRTGQLVLLYEQYF. CDR3 coding DNA: TGCGCCAGCAGCCTCCGGACAGGGCAGCTGGTGTTACTTTACGAGCAGTACTTC.

This clone occurred once. The chain recombines TRBV11-2 with TRBJ2-1; 14 bases map to TRBD2. V shed 0 bases, J shed 7 bases, and the junction held 11 bases outside the gene matches. Germline V CDR1 and CDR2: SGHAT, FQNNGV. This CDR3 is built from 19 residues. CDR3 nucleotides: TGTGCCAGCAGCTTAGACCCGCGGGGACTAGCGGGAGCTTGGAATGAGCAGTTCTTC. Translating it yields CASSLDPRGLAGAWNEQFF.

This rearrangement joins TRBV19 to TRBJ2-2; no reliable D call. Trimming removed 8 bases at V and 2 bases at J, with 9 bases between. The length of the CDR3 is 13 residues. Germline CDR1 and CDR2: LNHDA and SQIVND (reference sequence). CDR3 sequence (DNA): TGTGCCAGTGCATTAGGCAACACCGGGGAGCTGTTTTTT. This encodes CASALGNTGELFF.

The V gene is TRBV27, the J gene TRBJ1-2; 8 bases align to TRBD1. CDR3 size: 13 residues. With 5 bases clipped from V and 5 bases from J, the junction kept 4 bases outside the gene matches. Germline lookup yields CDR1 MNHEY and CDR2 SMNVEV (reference sequence). CDR3 loop: CASSMDREYGYTF. The CDR3 DNA sequence: TGTGCCAGCAGTATGGACAGGGAATATGGCTACACCTTC.

The chain has TRBV6-5 and TRBJ2-7; the D is unclear. V was shortened by 0 bases and J by 3 bases, with 9 bases between the two germline ends. Germline CDR1 reads MNHEY; CDR2 reads SVGAGI. The CDR3 is 14 amino acids. CDR3 in amino acids: CASSYSSDLYEQYF. For the CDR3, the DNA is TGTGCCAGCAGTTACTCGTCAGATCTCTACGAGCAGTACTTC.

This chain uses TRBV18 with TRBJ2-1, with a weak D call TRBD2 (6 bases). V was trimmed by 3 bases and J by 1 base, leaving 10 bases between them. The CDR3 is 15 residues long. The germline CDR1 and CDR2 sequences are KGHSH and LQKENI. The CDR3 loop is CASSPPGRSYNEQFF. The CDR3, as DNA: TGTGCCAGCTCACCTCCGGGGAGGTCCTACAATGAGCAGTTCTTC.

The chain combines TRBV27 with TRBJ2-7; perhaps D is TRBD1 or TRBD2 (5 bases each). V lost 2 bases and J 0 bases, leaving 5 bases between the germline ends. The CDR3 is 13 residues long. Looked up from germline, CDR1 is MNHEY and CDR2 is SMNVEV (reference sequence). CDR3 sequence reads: CASSLGGSYEQYF. The CDR3 region has the DNA TGTGCCAGCAGTTTAGGGGGCTCCTACGAGCAGTACTTC.

This chain uses TRBV19 with TRBJ1-1; D gene ambiguous. V was shortened by 2 bases and J by 7 bases, with 5 bases between the two germline ends. CDR1 and CDR2 from the germline V gene are LNHDA and SQIVND (reference sequence). The CDR3 is 11 amino acids. The CDR3 protein is CASSIFGEAFF. The CDR3, as DNA: TGTGCCAGTAGTATATTTGGTGAAGCTTTCTTT.

The V and J genes are TRBV10-1 and TRBJ2-3; D is perhaps TRBD1 (6 bases). The germline V gene encodes CDR1 WNHNN and CDR2 SYGVQD (reference sequence). The CDR3 covers 15 residues. Trimming removed 0 bases at V and 4 bases at J, with 11 bases between. The CDR3 coding sequence is TGCGCCAGCAGTGAGTCTGACCCAGGGGCAGATACGCAGTATTTT. Translated: CASSESDPGADTQYF.

This clone has ten or more counts. The genes are TRBV27 and TRBJ2-1; D is possibly TRBD2 (6 bases). Germline CDR1 MNHEY, CDR2 SMNVEV (reference sequence). The CDR3 is made up of 14 amino acids. V shed 11 bases and J shed 2 bases, with 16 bases lying between them. CDR3 nucleotides: TGTGCCGGGTCCGGGACTCCGCCCTACAATGAGCAGTTCTTC. This codes for CAGSGTPPYNEQFF.

The chain has TRBV7-9 and TRBJ2-2; tentative D call: TRBD2 (5 bases). Germline CDR1 reads SEHNR; CDR2 reads FQNEAQ (reference sequence). The CDR3 totals 13 residues. Between the trimmed V and J ends, which lost 7 bases and 5 bases, there was a span of 11 bases. This CDR3 is CASTGLITGELFF. As DNA, the CDR3 is TGTGCCAGCACCGGACTGATAACCGGGGAGCTGTTTTTT.

The chain carries TRBV5-1 and TRBJ1-4; 8 bases fit TRBD1. Per germline, CDR1 SGHRS and CDR2 YFSETQ. The trim removed 0 bases at V and 8 bases at J, leaving 3 bases unmatched. The CDR3 loop spans 14 amino acids. Here the CDR3 DNA reads TGCGCCAGCAGCTTGGGACAGGGGAAGGAAAAACTGTTTTTT. Translating it yields CASSLGQGKEKLFF.

Only a few counts were recorded for this clone. This chain links TRBV28 with TRBJ1-1; D might be TRBD1 (6 bases). The germline V gene encodes CDR1 MDHEN and CDR2 SYDVKM. Deletions cut 2 bases from V and 7 bases from J, with 8 bases between. The CDR3 consists of 12 residues. The CDR3 DNA sequence: TGTGCCAGCAGTTTACCGGACAGTGAAGCTTTCTTT. Protein product: CASSLPDSEAFF.

The chain couples TRBV5-6 to TRBJ2-1, with TRBD2 as a possible D gene (5 bases). CDR3 length: 16 residues. The V end lost 3 bases, the J end lost 0 bases, and 13 bases lay between the germline ends. CDR1 and CDR2 from the germline V gene are SGHDT and YYEEEE. The CDR3 sequence: CASSWLAQSSYNEQFF. In DNA, the CDR3 is TGTGCCAGCAGCTGGCTAGCACAAAGCTCCTACAATGAGCAGTTCTTC.

The genes are TRBV18 and TRBJ1-5, with 9 bases lining up with TRBD1. CDR1 and CDR2 from the germline V gene are KGHSH and LQKENI. The CDR3 totals 14 residues. V lost 3 bases and J lost 5; bases outside the gene matches: 2. CDR3: CASSPGQGHQPQHF. The CDR3 nucleotides read TGTGCCAGCTCACCGGGACAGGGACATCAGCCCCAGCATTTT.

The chain joins TRBV6-5 to TRBJ1-2, with no clear D. The V end was cut by 2 bases, the J end by 0 bases, with 4 bases between. This CDR3 comprises 13 residues. From germline, CDR1 is MNHEY and CDR2 SVGAGI. The CDR3 sequence is CASSYNPNYGYTF. CDR3 nucleotides: TGTGCCAGCAGTTACAACCCTAACTATGGCTACACCTTC.

This clone was detected only a few times. The gene calls are TRBV7-9 and TRBJ1-1; no firm D call. V was cut by 5 bases and J by 8 bases, with 9 bases left in between. Germline assignment: CDR1 SEHNR and CDR2 FQNEAQ (reference sequence). The CDR3 contains 11 residues. The CDR3 loop is CASSPTREAFF. The CDR3 nucleotides read TGTGCCAGCAGCCCGACGAGGGAAGCTTTCTTT.

This clone was seen a single time. This chain connects TRBV11-2 to TRBJ2-3, with TRBD2 as a possible D gene (5 bases). This CDR3 has 12 residues. Trimming left V 1 base short and J 8 bases short, with 7 bases between. Germline CDR1 SGHAT, CDR2 FQNNGV. In DNA, the CDR3 is TGTGCCAGCAGCTTAGTTGAGGGTACGCAGTATTTT. Its protein product is CASSLVEGTQYF.

The rearrangement links TRBV7-9 to TRBJ2-1; D might be TRBD1 (5 bases). The CDR3 is 16 amino acids. Looked up from germline, CDR1 is SEHNR and CDR2 is FQNEAQ (reference sequence). Trimming shortened V by 1 base and J by 5 bases, and 15 bases separated the two germline ends. DNA for the CDR3: TGTGCCAGCAGCTTAGTTTGGGCAGGGAACAACAATGAGCAGTTCTTC. It codes for CASSLVWAGNNNEQFF.

The chain couples TRBV9 to TRBJ2-1; a weak D match, TRBD2 (6 bases). Deletions cut 0 bases from V and 6 bases from J, with 13 bases between. Germline CDR1 is SGDLS and CDR2 is YYNGEE. This CDR3 has 15 amino acids. This CDR3 reads CASSVGFAGTNEQFF. In DNA, the CDR3 is TGTGCCAGCAGCGTAGGTTTCGCGGGGACCAATGAGCAGTTCTTC.